This T cell receptor beta chain was retrieved from a study of spatial heterogeneity in lung cancer. Study-level background: Raw reads showed each unique TCR and UMI combination turning up more than ten times on average.

Whole-study findings and limits: Ubiquitous expanded tumor TCRs appeared in blood more at resection than follow-up.

The table lists this clonotype with many counts. The antigen is undetermined. Sample time point: sample taken at primary tumor resection. The study sequenced unsorted whole RNA from tumor, nontumor lung or frozen PBMC. Samples were obtained from roughly 65 donors, all untreated early-stage non-small cell lung cancer patients. CDR3 size: 17 residues. Germline lookup yields CDR1 SGHAT and CDR2 FQNNGV. Between the trimmed V and J ends, which lost 2 bases and 3 bases, there was a span of 17 bases. TCRdb called the 5' RACE reads again in MiXCR, with one record for every CDR3 protein. The repertoire holds some 28,000 distinct CDR3 sequences, with around 9.2% as singletons.

J is TRBJ2-1 and V is TRBV11-2; a weak D match, TRBD2 (5 bases). This clonotype was obtained from a female donor with early-stage non-small cell lung cancer. The sequencing used PBMCs, collected at surgery. Written as DNA, the CDR3 is TGTGCCAGCAGCTTACAGCGCGGGCTAGCTCGCTACAATGAGCAGTTCTTC. It translates to CASSLQRGLARYNEQFF.